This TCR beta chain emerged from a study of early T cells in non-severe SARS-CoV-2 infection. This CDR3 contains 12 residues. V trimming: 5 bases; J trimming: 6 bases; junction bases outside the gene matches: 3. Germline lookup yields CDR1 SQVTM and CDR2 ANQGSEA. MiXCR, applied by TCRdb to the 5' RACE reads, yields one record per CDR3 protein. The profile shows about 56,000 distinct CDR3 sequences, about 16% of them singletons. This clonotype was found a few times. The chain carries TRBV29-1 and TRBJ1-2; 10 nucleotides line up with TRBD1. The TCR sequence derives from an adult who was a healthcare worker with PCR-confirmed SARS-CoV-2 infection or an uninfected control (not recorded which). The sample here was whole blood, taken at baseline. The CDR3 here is CSVTTGGNGYTF. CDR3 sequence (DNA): TGCAGCGTTACGACAGGGGGCAATGGCTACACCTTC.